These T cell receptor beta chains were read from a single sample in a study of cytomegalovirus exposure and HLA in healthy donors. The table came from immunoSEQ multiplex PCR; TCRdb's copy has only in-frame clones and leaves some out. The sample includes around 94,000 clones, 78% of them seen just once. Sequencing was carried out using PBMCs. All receptors come from a male donor in good health and CMV-seropositive. The CDR3 runs from the conserved cysteine through the conserved F or W. D genes are given only for firm matches. Size tells how often a clone was seen (once, few, many) or the class of an expanded clone, and some rows leave it out.

D gene	V gene	J gene	clone size	CDR3 protein	CDR3 DNA
-	TRBV6-5	TRBJ1-2	-	CASRMGGNDYGYTF	TGTGCCAGCAGGATGGGGGGGAACGACTATGGCTACACCTTC
TRBD2	TRBV28	TRBJ2-7	-	CASSPLGTSGGVYEQYF	TGTGCCAGCAGCCCCCTTGGGACTAGCGGGGGGGTTTACGAGCAGTACTTC
-	TRBV6-6	TRBJ2-7	-	CASSPRAYEQYF	TGTGCCAGCAGTCCCAGGGCCTACGAGCAGTACTTC
TRBD2	TRBV4-1	TRBJ2-7	once	CASSPTTSGGFSYEQYF	TGCGCCAGCAGCCCGACCACTAGCGGGGGATTCTCCTACGAGCAGTACTTC
TRBD1	TRBV6-5	TRBJ2-7	once	CASSPTDRGHEQYF	TGTGCCAGCAGTCCGACCGACAGGGGCCACGAGCAGTACTTC
TRBD1	TRBV5-6	TRBJ2-2	few	CASSSGDRRHLNTGELFF	TGTGCCAGCAGCTCAGGGGACAGGAGACACTTGAACACCGGGGAGCTGTTTTTT
TRBD2	TRBV5-1	TRBJ2-1	-	CASSPTGGYNEQFF	TGCGCCAGCAGCCCAACGGGGGGCTACAATGAGCAGTTCTTC
TRBD2	TRBV6-5	TRBJ2-3	-	CASSPPGGGTDTQYF	TGTGCCAGCAGCCCTCCGGGAGGGGGCACAGATACGCAGTATTTT
-	TRBV2	TRBJ2-7	-	CASSGGYEQYF	TGTGCCAGCAGCGGCGGGTACGAGCAGTACTTC
TRBD1	TRBV14	TRBJ1-1	-	CASSHDRATEAFF	TGTGCCAGCAGCCACGACAGGGCCACTGAAGCTTTCTTT
TRBD2	TRBV27	TRBJ2-5	-	CASSFSGRNQETQYF	TGTGCCAGCAGTTTTAGCGGGAGAAACCAAGAGACCCAGTACTTC
TRBD1	TRBV4-2	TRBJ1-1	once	CASSQDLAQGFTEAFF	TGTGCCAGCAGCCAAGATCTGGCACAGGGGTTCACTGAAGCTTTCTTT
TRBD2	TRBV14	TRBJ2-5	-	CASSRPGTSDPLKETQYF	TGTGCCAGCAGCCGGCCCGGGACTAGCGATCCCCTCAAAGAGACCCAGTACTTC
TRBD1	TRBV2	TRBJ1-1	-	CASSGRDRFLNTEAFF	TGTGCCAGCAGTGGCCGGGACAGGTTCTTAAACACTGAAGCTTTCTTT
-	TRBV6-1	TRBJ2-1	-	CASSVGLYNEQFF	TGTGCCAGCAGTGTAGGACTGTACAATGAGCAGTTCTTC
-	TRBV27	TRBJ2-1	few	CASSLSSSGFSNEQFF	TGTGCCAGCAGTTTATCTAGTAGCGGCTTTAGCAATGAGCAGTTCTTC
-	TRBV30	TRBJ2-7	-	CACDSFGSYPIYEQYF	TGTGCCTGTGACAGTTTCGGATCGTATCCTATCTACGAGCAGTACTTC
TRBD1	TRBV11-2	TRBJ2-5	-	CASSFIAGGGETQYF	TGTGCCAGCAGCTTTATAGCAGGGGGCGGAGAGACCCAGTACTTC
-	TRBV27	TRBJ2-2	-	CASSPNTGFTGELFF	TGTGCCAGCAGCCCTAATACAGGGTTCACCGGGGAGCTGTTTTTT
TRBD1	TRBV5-6	TRBJ2-7	-	CASSLRTGAYEQYF	TGTGCCAGCAGCTTGAGGACAGGGGCCTACGAGCAGTACTTC
TRBD2	TRBV5-4	TRBJ2-7	-	CASSLPGRAPREYF	TGTGCCAGCAGTCTCCCCGGGAGGGCCCCTCGTGAGTACTTC
-	TRBV28	TRBJ2-3	-	CASSSRRTFTDTQYF	TGTGCCAGCAGTTCTCGGAGGACCTTCACAGATACGCAGTATTTT
-	TRBV4-1	TRBJ1-1	once	CASSQGGGMNTEAFF	TGCGCCAGCAGCCAAGGCGGGGGGATGAACACTGAAGCTTTCTTT
-	TRBV11-2	TRBJ1-1	-	CASSQERIVYTEAFF	TGTGCCAGCAGCCAAGAGAGGATAGTCTACACTGAAGCTTTCTTT
TRBD1	TRBV28	TRBJ1-2	-	CASREGTAPGYTF	TGTGCCAGCAGGGAAGGGACAGCCCCGGGCTACACCTTC
-	TRBV6-5	TRBJ2-5	few	CASRRGTSRTQYF	TGTGCCAGCAGGAGGGGGACATCGCGGACCCAGTACTTC
-	TRBV18	TRBJ1-2	-	CASSPLDRTNYGYTF	TGTGCCAGCTCACCACTGGACAGAACTAACTATGGCTACACCTTC
TRBD1	TRBV9	TRBJ2-7	-	CASSARDRGLEQYF	TGTGCCAGCAGCGCCCGGGACAGGGGGCTCGAGCAGTACTTC
-	TRBV13	TRBJ2-5	-	CASSFSVRQETQYF	TGTGCCAGCAGCTTTTCGGTCCGACAAGAGACCCAGTACTTC
-	TRBV28	TRBJ2-7	-	CASSFTGRGRYEQYF	TGTGCCAGCAGTTTTACGGGCAGGGGACGGTACGAGCAGTACTTC
TRBD1	TRBV4-1	TRBJ1-4	many	CASSLGQGGEKLFF	TGCGCCAGCAGCCTCGGACAGGGGGGGGAAAAACTGTTTTTT
-	TRBV5-6	TRBJ1-1	-	CASSIAGTEAFF	TGTGCCAGCAGCATTGCGGGGACTGAAGCTTTCTTT
TRBD1	TRBV15	TRBJ1-4	few	CATSARTGGREKLFF	TGTGCCACCAGCGCCCGGACAGGGGGCCGGGAAAAACTGTTTTTT
-	TRBV7-9	TRBJ2-1	-	CASSPVTREQFF	TGTGCCAGCAGCCCGGTCACGCGTGAGCAGTTCTTC
-	TRBV5-4	TRBJ2-7	-	CASSFSSYEQYF	TGTGCCAGCAGTTTCAGCTCCTACGAGCAGTACTTC
TRBD1	TRBV6-5	TRBJ2-7	-	CASRDRRGVREQYF	TGTGCCAGCAGGGACAGGAGAGGGGTTCGAGAGCAGTACTTC
-	TRBV6-5	TRBJ1-3	-	CASTGNSGNTIYF	TGTGCCAGCACAGGGAACTCCGGAAACACCATATATTTT
-	TRBV30	TRBJ2-7	-	CACETIASGEQYF	TGTGCCTGCGAAACGATAGCGAGTGGCGAGCAGTACTTC
-	TRBV19	TRBJ1-4	-	CASSIGTATNEKLFF	TGTGCCAGTAGTATCGGGACTGCAACTAATGAAAAACTGTTTTTT
TRBD2	TRBV5-1	TRBJ2-3	-	CASSRLPSSGGGLTDTQYF	TGCGCCAGCAGTCGACTTCCCTCTAGCGGGGGGGGCCTCACAGATACGCAGTATTTT
-	TRBV7-6	TRBJ1-6	-	CASSLATGVSPLHF	TGTGCCAGCAGCTTAGCCACAGGAGTATCACCCCTCCACTTT
-	TRBV27	TRBJ2-5	-	CASAKRREKETQYF	TGTGCCAGCGCCAAGAGGAGGGAGAAGGAGACCCAGTACTTC
TRBD1	TRBV29-1	TRBJ2-5	-	CSVDGQGVTETQYF	TGCAGCGTGGACGGCCAGGGGGTTACGGAGACCCAGTACTTC
-	TRBV28	TRBJ1-5	-	CASSQAGSWGNQPQHF	TGTGCCAGCAGCCAAGCGGGGTCCTGGGGCAATCAGCCCCAGCATTTT
TRBD2	TRBV30	TRBJ2-7	once	CAWSSGGYEQYF	TGTGCCTGGAGTAGCGGGGGATACGAGCAGTACTTC
-	TRBV6-6	TRBJ2-7	-	CASSYSDTYEQYF	TGTGCCAGCAGTTACTCGGACACCTACGAGCAGTACTTC